This T cell receptor beta chain was recovered during a study of a mutant IDH1 vaccine in newly diagnosed glioma. Study at large: Earlier therapy was either radiotherapy, temozolomide, or both, and most got both. General study results and limits: Pseudoprogression appears to have had no connection to changes in top peripheral T cell clonotypes.

The time point is: baseline, week 1 (first vaccination visit). Treatment here: pre-vaccination baseline after standard-of-care therapy. Regarding this clone: Its antigen is unknown.

This CDR3 is 15 amino acids long. Trimming cost V 4 bases and J 0 bases, with 13 bases left between them. The V gene's germline CDR1 is GTSNPN and CDR2 SVGIG (reference sequence). Sequencing was performed with immunoSEQ multiplex PCR; in TCRdb, only in-frame clones are kept and a portion is missing. Of some 59,000 clones listed, roughly 80% are singletons. The chain joins TRBV30 to TRBJ1-3; tentatively, D is TRBD1 (6 bases). This material consisted of PBMCs, taken from a glioma patient treated with radiotherapy, temozolomide or both. The TCR sequence derives from a man between 18 and 35 years old with glioma. CDR3 nucleotides: TGTGCCTGGACCCCGGACAGTCACTCTGGAAACACCATATATTTT. Amino acids: CAWTPDSHSGNTIYF.